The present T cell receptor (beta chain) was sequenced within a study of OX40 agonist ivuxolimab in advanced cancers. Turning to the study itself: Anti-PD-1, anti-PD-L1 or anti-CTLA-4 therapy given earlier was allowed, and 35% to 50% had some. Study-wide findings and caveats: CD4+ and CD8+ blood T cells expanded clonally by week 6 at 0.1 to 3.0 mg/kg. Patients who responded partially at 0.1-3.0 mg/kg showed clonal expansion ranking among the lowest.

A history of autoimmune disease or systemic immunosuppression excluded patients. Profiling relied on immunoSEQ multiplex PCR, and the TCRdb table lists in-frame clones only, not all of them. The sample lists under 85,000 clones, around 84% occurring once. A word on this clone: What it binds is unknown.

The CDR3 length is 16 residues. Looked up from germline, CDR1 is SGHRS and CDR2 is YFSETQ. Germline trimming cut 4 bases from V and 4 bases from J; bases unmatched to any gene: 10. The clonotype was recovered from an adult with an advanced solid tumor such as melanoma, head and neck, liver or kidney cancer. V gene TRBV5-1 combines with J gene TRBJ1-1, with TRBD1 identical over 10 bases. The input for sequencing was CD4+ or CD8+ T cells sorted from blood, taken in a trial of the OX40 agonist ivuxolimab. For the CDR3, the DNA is TGCGCCAGCAGCCCCGGGACAGGGGTGTTAGGCACTGAAGCTTTCTTT. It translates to CASSPGTGVLGTEAFF.